The entry below describes one TCR beta chain. This specimen comes from a study of blood T cell repertoires in COVID-19. Study at large: In each case, the material was cDNA or gDNA derived from T cells, B-cell-depleted T cells, or PBMCs.

The method was immunoSEQ multiplex PCR; TCRdb's version includes in-frame clones alone and lacks a portion of them. This repertoire shows approximately 130,000 clones, about 76% found once; its top ten account for over 15%. This CDR3 spans 13 amino acids. V dropped 6 bases and J dropped 2; count of bases not matched to a gene: 1. The germline CDR1 and CDR2 sequences are SGHTA and FQGNSA. The sample consisted of peripheral blood. The receptor's source is a man of 80 years or more with acute or convalescent COVID-19. The rearrangement joins TRBV7-2 to TRBJ2-7; 10 bases agree with TRBD2. The CDR3 loop reads CASRLAGAYEQYF. The CDR3 DNA reads TGTGCCAGCAGGCTAGCGGGGGCCTACGAGCAGTACTTC.